This T cell receptor beta chain was sequenced for a study of T cell responses to AZD1222 COVID-19 vaccine. This CDR3 region has 19 residues. Looked up from germline, CDR1 is SGHTA and CDR2 is FQGNSA. Trimming took off 5 bases at V and 13 bases at J, with 38 bases between the two ends. This clone was recorded a few times. Its antigen is not identified. Whole-study findings and limits: White British people made up most donors, females outnumbered males, and clonal diversity was possibly underestimated.

Libraries were prepared by immunoSEQ multiplex PCR; TCRdb keeps only in-frame clonotypes and omits some of them. The sample holds about 100,000 clones, roughly 86% seen once. The chain has TRBV7-2 and TRBJ1-1; possible D gene TRBD1, 6 bases. The specimen was peripheral blood, collected 28 days after the second dose of the MenACWY control vaccine. The sequence was obtained from an adult who received the MenACWY meningococcal vaccine as a control. CDR3 sequence: CASSHRARGRTGNIPRVFF. Written as DNA, the CDR3 is TGTGCCAGCAGCCATCGGGCGAGAGGGAGAACAGGGAATATCCCTAGGGTTTTCTTT.